The table lists the clone carrying this T cell receptor beta chain with a few counts. This record comes from a study of blood T cells in healthy people across ages. This CDR3 has 13 amino acids. Per germline, CDR1 MNHNY and CDR2 SVGAGI (reference sequence). Trimming stripped 2 bases from V and 7 bases from J, with 6 bases between. The use of a sample-barcoded 5' primer and a J-beta primer mix characterized a second PCR of roughly 7 to 11 cycles. A single record per CDR3 protein comes from TCRdb applying MiXCR to the 5' RACE reads. The sample carries around 1.7 million distinct CDR3 sequences, 28% recorded once. Healthy Caucasian individuals from Russia aged roughly 6 to 90 served as donors.

The sequence was obtained from a woman under 40 in good health. Sequencing was done on a sample of blood. The chain links TRBV6-6 to TRBJ1-6; no clear D gene. The CDR3, as DNA: TGTGCCAGCAGTTACGTACAGAATTCACCCCTCCACTTT. This codes for CASSYVQNSPLHF.